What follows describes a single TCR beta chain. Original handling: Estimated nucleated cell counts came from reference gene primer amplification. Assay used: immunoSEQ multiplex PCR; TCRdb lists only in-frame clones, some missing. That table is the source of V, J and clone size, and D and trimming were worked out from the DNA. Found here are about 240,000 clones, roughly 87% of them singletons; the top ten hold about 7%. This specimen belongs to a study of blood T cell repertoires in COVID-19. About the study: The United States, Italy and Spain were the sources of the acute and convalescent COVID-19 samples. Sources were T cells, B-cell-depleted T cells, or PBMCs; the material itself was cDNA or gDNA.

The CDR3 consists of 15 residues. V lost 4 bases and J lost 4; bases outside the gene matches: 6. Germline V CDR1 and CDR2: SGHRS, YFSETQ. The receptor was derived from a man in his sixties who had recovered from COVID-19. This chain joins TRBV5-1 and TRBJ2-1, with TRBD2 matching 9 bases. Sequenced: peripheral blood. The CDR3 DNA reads TGCGCCAGCAGCGTGGCGGGGGGGCAATACAATGAGCAGTTCTTC. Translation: CASSVAGGQYNEQFF.